Listed here are 23 T cell receptor beta chains from one sample, sequenced in a study of identical twins. TCRdb analysed the 5' RACE reads with MiXCR anew, one entry per CDR3 protein. The sample records just over 500,000 distinct CDR3 sequences, 20% to 25% being singletons. Separately, the same data were catalogued under a study of T cells expressing NK-cell markers.

Source material: CD4+ T cells sorted from blood. These receptors all stem from a woman aged 18-35 years in good health.

This sequence joins TRBV6-5 and TRBJ2-1; 9 nucleotides agree with TRBD2. Trimming removed 4 bases from V and 6 bases from J; junction bases left unmatched: 7. This CDR3 spans 15 amino acids. Germline loops: CDR1 MNHEY, CDR2 SVGAGI. DNA of the CDR3: TGTGCCAGCAGTTTCTTAGCGGGAGCAAGCAATGAGCAGTTCTTC. It specifies CASSFLAGASNEQFF.

This clonotype has more than one count but fewer than ten. The rearrangement links TRBV7-3 to TRBJ2-3; TRBD2 agrees at 7 bases. The CDR3 extends over 16 amino acids. The V gene's germline CDR1 is SGHTA and CDR2 FQGTGA. V was pared by 0 bases and J by 6 bases, with 9 bases of the junction left unmatched. The CDR3 protein is CASSLTRGTEFDTQYF. CDR3 DNA: TGTGCCAGCAGCTTAACGCGGGGGACTGAATTCGATACGCAGTATTTT. Full variable domain (remainder filled in from reference TRBV7-3 and TRBJ2-3): GAGVSQTPSNKVTEKGKYVELRCDPISGHTALYWYRQSLGQGPEFLIYFQGTGAADDSGLPNDRFFAVRPEGSVSTLKIQRTERGDSAVYLCASSLTRGTEFDTQYFGPGTRLTVL.

CDR3: CSVQGFGTEAFF. CDR3 coding DNA: TGCAGCGTCCAGGGATTCGGCACTGAAGCTTTCTTT. The chain employs TRBV29-1 and TRBJ1-1, with D possibly matching TRBD1 (5 bases). The CDR3 sequence is 12 residues long. Germline V CDR1 and CDR2: SQVTM, ANQGSEA. The V end lost 6 bases, the J end lost 4 bases, and 12 bases lay between the germline ends.

The gene calls are TRBV9 and TRBJ2-2; a weak D match, TRBD1 (5 bases). V was clipped by 7 bases and J by 6 bases, with 10 bases between them. Germline lookup yields CDR1 SGDLS and CDR2 YYNGEE. The CDR3 length is 12 residues. CDR3 residues: CASGAPAGELFF. CDR3 sequence (DNA): TGTGCCAGCGGGGCCCCTGCCGGGGAGCTGTTTTTT. The full variable domain, with the rest looked up from reference TRBV9 and TRBJ2-2, is DSGVTQTPKHLITATGQRVTLRCSPRSGDLSVYWYQQSLDQGLQFLIQYYNGEERAKGNILERFSAQQFPDLHSELNLSSLELGDSALYFCASGAPAGELFFGEGSRLTVL.

A few counts support this clonotype. The V gene is TRBV12-3 or TRBV12-4, the J gene TRBJ2-5; tentatively, D is TRBD1 or TRBD2 (5 bases each). The CDR3 has 15 residues. V was trimmed by 1 base and J by 5 bases, leaving 14 bases between them. In nucleotides, the CDR3 is TGTGCCAGCAGTTTAGGGCGGCAGGGACCGGAGACCCAGTACTTC. This gives the protein CASSLGRQGPETQYF.

This clonotype was picked up a small number of times. The J gene is TRBJ2-6, the V gene TRBV3-1; 7 positions agree with TRBD1. The CDR3 length is 19 residues. The trim removed 0 bases at V and 1 base at J, leaving 9 bases unmatched. Germline V CDR1 and CDR2: LGHDT, YNNKEL (reference sequence). DNA for the CDR3: TGTGCCAGCAGCCAAGATTGGAGACAGGGACCATCTGGGGCCAACGTCCTGACTTTC. Translation: CASSQDWRQGPSGANVLTF.

The chain joins TRBV25-1 to TRBJ2-7; D remains ambiguous. There are 13 residues in the CDR3. V lost 3 bases, J lost 0 bases, and 6 bases lay in between. Per germline, CDR1 MGHDK and CDR2 SYGVNS. The CDR3 nucleotides read TGTGCCAGCAGTGAGGTCAACTCCTACGAGCAGTACTTC. As protein: CASSEVNSYEQYF.

This clonotype has a handful of counts. V gene TRBV20-1 combines with J gene TRBJ2-1, with D perhaps TRBD2 (6 bases). Looked up from germline, CDR1 is DFQATT and CDR2 is SNEGSKA (reference sequence). The CDR3 is 12 amino acids. Deletions cut 3 bases from V and 10 bases from J, with 13 bases between. The CDR3 sequence: CSARSRGAEQFF. CDR3 coding DNA: TGCAGTGCTAGGTCCCGCGGGGCGGAGCAGTTCTTC.

The chain combines TRBV5-1 with TRBJ2-7; D not resolved. Germline CDR1 SGHRS, CDR2 YFSETQ. Trimming stripped 6 bases from V and 3 bases from J, with 13 bases between. The CDR3 sequence is 13 residues long. CDR3 region: CASKVADYYEQYF. For the CDR3, the DNA is TGCGCCAGCAAAGTAGCTGATTACTACGAGCAGTACTTC.

This clonotype was counted a few times. The rearrangement links TRBV7-9 to TRBJ1-2; D remains ambiguous. Deletions cut 1 base from V and 5 bases from J, with 14 bases between. The CDR3 runs 15 residues. Germline lookup yields CDR1 SEHNR and CDR2 FQNEAQ (reference sequence). DNA of the CDR3: TGTGCCAGCAGCTTAGTTATAGGATTGGTATATGGCTACACCTTC. It is translated as CASSLVIGLVYGYTF.

This clonotype turned up a few times. The V gene is TRBV11-1, the J gene TRBJ2-7; the match to TRBD2 covers 7 bases. V trimming: 1 base; J trimming: 1 base; junction bases outside the gene matches: 13. The CDR3 is 18 residues long. Germline CDR1 is SGHAT and CDR2 is FQDESV (reference sequence). The DNA of the CDR3 is TGTGCCAGCAGCTTAGAAAATAGCGGGCCAGGTACGTCCTACGAGCAGTACTTC. Translating it yields CASSLENSGPGTSYEQYF. The variable domain in full, with the rest retrieved from reference TRBV11-1 and TRBJ2-7, is EAEVAQSPRYKITEKSQAVAFWCDPISGHATLYWYRQILGQGPELLVQFQDESVVDDSQLPKDRFSAERLKGVDSTLKIQPAELGDSAMYLCASSLENSGPGTSYEQYFGPGTRLTVT.

The CDR3 coding sequence is TGTGCCAGCTCACCCCGAGGCCAGTACCAAGAGACCCAGTACTTC. It specifies CASSPRGQYQETQYF. This chain uses TRBV18 with TRBJ2-5; D is unresolved. The CDR3 sequence is 15 residues long. CDR1 KGHSH and CDR2 LQKENI come from the germline V gene. Between the trimmed V and J ends, which lost 3 bases and 0 bases, there was a span of 11 bases.

This clonotype was found a few times. This chain links TRBV7-2 with TRBJ2-7; the D call may be TRBD1 or TRBD2 (6 bases each). V gave up 8 bases and J gave up 6 bases, with 23 bases separating them. The length of the CDR3 is 15 residues. The germline V gene has CDR1 SGHTA and CDR2 FQGNSA. CDR3 sequence (DNA): TGTGCCAGCCGAGGGGGGTTGGGGGTTTGGACCGAGCAGTACTTC. This gives the protein CASRGGLGVWTEQYF.

The J gene is TRBJ2-3, the V gene TRBV7-2; 10 bases are shared with TRBD2. The V gene's germline CDR1 is SGHTA and CDR2 FQGNSA. This CDR3 is built from 18 residues. J lost 0 bases, V lost 0 bases, and 6 bases had no gene match. The DNA for the CDR3 is TGTGCCAGCAGCTTAGCGACTAGCGGGCTACCTAGCACAGATACGCAGTATTTT. This codes for CASSLATSGLPSTDTQYF. Drawing the rest from reference TRBV7-2 and TRBJ2-3, the complete variable domain is GAGVSQSPSNKVTEKGKDVELRCDPISGHTALYWYRQSLGQGLEFLIYFQGNSAPDKSGLPSDRFSAERTGGSVSTLTIQRTQQEDSAVYLCASSLATSGLPSTDTQYFGPGTRLTVL.

This chain connects TRBV5-1 to TRBJ1-5; 7 bases are a match to TRBD1. The ends lost 5 bases at V and 5 bases at J; junction bases unmatched: 7. This CDR3 spans 14 amino acids. Germline V lookup: CDR1 SGHRS, CDR2 YFSETQ. The CDR3 DNA follows: TGCGCCAGCAGGCCCGGGACAGCGGATCAGCCCCAGCATTTT. Its protein is CASRPGTADQPQHF.

This chain joins TRBV20-1 and TRBJ2-2, with D possibly being TRBD2 (5 bases). Trimming removed 2 bases at V and 7 bases at J, with 11 bases between. This CDR3 spans 13 amino acids. The germline V gene has CDR1 DFQATT and CDR2 SNEGSKA (reference sequence). The CDR3, as DNA: TGCAGTGCTAGACCCCGCGAGGGCGGGGAGCTGTTTTTT. Protein sequence: CSARPREGGELFF.

This clonotype was detected ten times or more. The gene calls are TRBV15 and TRBJ1-1; no clear D. The CDR3 runs to 13 residues. V gave up 2 bases and J gave up 7 bases, with 11 bases separating them. Germline CDR1 is LNHNV and CDR2 is YYDKDF (reference sequence). Written as DNA, the CDR3 is TGTGCCACCAGCAGACCAGGATTCGGTGAAGCTTTCTTT. Translation: CATSRPGFGEAFF. The complete variable domain, with remaining parts taken from reference TRBV15 and TRBJ1-1, reads DAMVIQNPRYQVTQFGKPVTLSCSQTLNHNVMYWYQQKSSQAPKLLFHYYDKDFNNEADTPDNFQSRRPNTSFCFLDIRSPGLGDTAMYLCATSRPGFGEAFFGQGTRLTVV.

This chain connects TRBV6-2 or TRBV6-3 to TRBJ1-2; 9 bases are a match to TRBD1. The CDR3 runs 15 residues. Germline-derived CDR1 and CDR2 are MNHEY and SVGEGT. V shed 6 bases, J shed 4 bases, and the junction held 9 bases outside the gene matches. CDR3 sequence reads: CASSPDRGKAYGYTF. DNA of the CDR3: TGTGCCAGCAGCCCGGACAGGGGTAAAGCCTATGGCTACACCTTC.

A few counts support this clonotype. The genes are TRBV5-1 and TRBJ1-2, with 9 bases matching TRBD1. After removal of 3 bases from V and 4 bases from J, the junction contained 4 bases not matched to a gene. The CDR3 length is 14 residues. Germline values: CDR1 SGHRS, CDR2 YFSETQ. The CDR3 spells CASSSTGGLYGYTF. The CDR3 nucleotides read TGCGCCAGCAGCTCAACAGGGGGCCTCTATGGCTACACCTTC.

The chain employs TRBV20-1 and TRBJ2-2; TRBD2 matches 11 bases. The CDR3 covers 16 residues. The germline V gene encodes CDR1 DFQATT and CDR2 SNEGSKA (reference sequence). J was trimmed by 0 bases and V by 2 bases; bases with no gene match: 2. This CDR3 reads CSARRLAGPNTGELFF. The CDR3 DNA is TGCAGTGCTAGAAGACTAGCGGGACCGAACACCGGGGAGCTGTTTTTT.

This chain connects TRBV4-3 to TRBJ2-7, with D unclear. This CDR3 region has 16 residues. The V gene's germline CDR1 is LGHNA and CDR2 YSLEER. Trimming removed 1 base from V and 2 bases from J, with 15 bases in between. The CDR3 spells CASSQVVSASTYEQYF. Written as DNA, the CDR3 is TGCGCCAGCAGCCAAGTGGTCTCCGCGTCAACCTACGAGCAGTACTTC.

A few counts support this clonotype. The J gene is TRBJ1-4, the V gene TRBV12-3 or TRBV12-4, with TRBD1 as a possible D gene (6 bases). The CDR3 has 13 amino acids. Trimming took 8 bases from V and 7 from J, leaving 14 bases between them. The CDR3 nucleotides are TGTGCCAGCCGACGGGGGGCAGGTGAAAAACTGTTTTTT. Translated: CASRRGAGEKLFF.

This clonotype appeared a few times. This CDR3 is CASSQSGADNQPQHF. The CDR3 DNA follows: TGTGCCAGCAGCCAGTCGGGGGCCGACAATCAGCCCCAGCATTTT. The rearrangement uses TRBV5-5 and TRBJ1-5, with D maybe TRBD1 (6 bases). Germline CDR1 SGHKS, CDR2 YYEKEE (reference sequence). The CDR3 loop spans 15 amino acids. V was trimmed by 4 bases and J by 3 bases, leaving 14 bases between them.